This is a list of T cell receptor beta chains from one sample in a study of T cells in Graves' hyperthyroidism and ophthalmopathy. TCRdb reprocessed the multiplex PCR reads via MiXCR and lists one record per CDR3 protein. The top ten clones hold 40% of a sample with 300,000 to 450,000 distinct CDR3 sequences, roughly 20% of them seen once. The source material was blood. The receptors shown here come from a man aged 18 to 35 with Graves' ophthalmopathy. Both conserved end residues are part of each CDR3. A D gene is named only where the DNA matches it firmly. Where a row states a size, it is once, few, many or the class of an expanded clone; other rows omit it.

size: many
J: TRBJ2-3
V: TRBV5-8
D: TRBD2
CDR3: CASTGKGLAKQTQYF
DNA: TGTGCCAGCACCGGAAAGGGACTAGCCAAGCAAACGCAGTATTTT

size: few
J: TRBJ1-2
V: TRBV6-2/TRBV6-3
D: TRBD1
CDR3: CASSYGQGATTNYGYTF
DNA: TGTGCCAGCAGTTACGGACAGGGCGCAACTACTAACTATGGCTACACCTTC

size: few
J: TRBJ2-1
V: TRBV5-4
D: TRBD2
CDR3: CASSSPGLAEGNEQFF
DNA: TGTGCCAGCAGCTCCCCGGGACTAGCGGAGGGGAATGAGCAGTTCTTC

size: many
J: TRBJ1-4
V: TRBV11-2
D: .
CDR3: CASSPLKTNEKLFF
DNA: TGTGCCAGCAGCCCACTGAAAACTAATGAAAAACTGTTTTTT

size: many
J: TRBJ2-1
V: TRBV12-5
D: .
CDR3: CASGLGTRPGDEQFF
DNA: TGTGCTAGTGGTTTGGGTACTCGCCCAGGGGATGAGCAGTTCTTC

size: many
J: TRBJ2-7
V: TRBV12-3/TRBV12-4
D: .
CDR3: CASSFQPYEQYF
DNA: TGTGCCAGCAGTTTTCAGCCCTACGAGCAGTACTTC

size: few
J: TRBJ2-7
V: TRBV29-1
D: TRBD2
CDR3: CSVELAGGSYEQYF
DNA: TGCAGCGTTGAACTAGCGGGGGGCTCCTACGAGCAGTACTTC

size: few
J: TRBJ2-7
V: TRBV20-1
D: .
CDR3: CSAGPNYEQYF
DNA: TGCAGTGCCGGACCGAACTACGAGCAGTACTTC

size: .
J: TRBJ2-5
V: TRBV5-1
D: TRBD1
CDR3: CASGSSGGPQETQYF
DNA: TGCGCCAGCGGCTCCTCAGGGGGCCCCCAAGAGACCCAGTACTTC

size: few
J: TRBJ2-7
V: TRBV27
D: .
CDR3: CASSLAHGESYEQYF
DNA: TGTGCCAGCAGTTTGGCCCATGGAGAGTCCTACGAGCAGTACTTC

size: few
J: TRBJ2-1
V: TRBV5-4
D: .
CDR3: CASSLGQAHLNEQFF
DNA: TGTGCCAGCAGCTTGGGCCAGGCTCATTTGAATGAGCAGTTCTTC

size: many
J: TRBJ2-1
V: TRBV7-2
D: .
CDR3: CASSPLGLAVSSYNEQFF
DNA: TGTGCCAGCAGCCCATTGGGGTTAGCGGTGAGCTCCTACAATGAGCAGTTCTTC

size: many
J: TRBJ1-4
V: TRBV15
D: TRBD1
CDR3: CATSRDTGGEEKLFF
DNA: TGTGCCACCAGCAGAGACACAGGGGGTGAAGAAAAACTGTTTTTT

size: .
J: TRBJ2-3
V: TRBV6-1
D: TRBD2
CDR3: CASSTPSGGYTDTQYF
DNA: TGTGCCAGCAGTACACCTAGCGGGGGGTACACAGATACGCAGTATTTT

size: few
J: TRBJ2-2
V: TRBV6-1
D: TRBD1
CDR3: CASSIQGGNTGELFF
DNA: TGTGCCAGCAGTATACAGGGGGGAAACACCGGGGAGCTGTTTTTT

size: .
J: TRBJ1-4
V: TRBV5-1
D: .
CDR3: CASSSQGLGEKLFF
DNA: TGCGCCAGCAGCAGCCAGGGTCTTGGTGAAAAACTGTTTTTT

size: .
J: TRBJ2-7
V: TRBV20-1
D: .
CDR3: CSAAGAAYEQYF
DNA: TGCAGTGCGGCAGGGGCGGCCTACGAGCAGTACTTC

size: few
J: TRBJ2-3
V: TRBV4-1
D: .
CDR3: CASSSAGFTGTDTQYF
DNA: TGCGCCAGCAGCTCAGCAGGGTTCACCGGCACAGATACGCAGTATTTT

size: few
J: TRBJ2-2
V: TRBV5-8
D: .
CDR3: CASSPTGPGELFF
DNA: TGTGCCAGCAGCCCGACAGGACCCGGGGAGCTGTTTTTT

size: .
J: TRBJ1-2
V: TRBV28
D: .
CDR3: CASSQGPYGYTF
DNA: TGTGCCAGCAGTCAGGGGCCCTATGGCTACACCTTC

size: .
J: TRBJ2-7
V: TRBV14
D: .
CDR3: CASSQGPFSYEQYF
DNA: TGTGCCAGCAGCCAAGGGCCTTTCTCCTACGAGCAGTACTTC

size: few
J: TRBJ1-3
V: TRBV28
D: .
CDR3: CASSSPTGLDTIYF
DNA: TGTGCCAGCAGCTCACCAACAGGGTTGGACACCATATATTTT

size: many
J: TRBJ2-5
V: TRBV19
D: .
CDR3: CASSIGYQETQYF
DNA: TGTGCCAGTAGTATAGGGTACCAAGAGACCCAGTACTTC

size: .
J: TRBJ2-3
V: TRBV6-4
D: TRBD2
CDR3: CASSDGTSGGATQYF
DNA: TGTGCCAGCAGTGACGGGACTAGCGGGGGGGCTACGCAGTATTTT

size: .
J: TRBJ1-5
V: TRBV10-1
D: .
CDR3: CASSAGYNQPQHF
DNA: TGCGCCAGCAGTGCAGGGTATAATCAGCCCCAGCATTTT

size: .
J: TRBJ1-2
V: TRBV19
D: TRBD1
CDR3: CASRTGENYGYTF
DNA: TGTGCCAGCCGGACAGGGGAGAACTATGGCTACACCTTC

size: .
J: TRBJ1-1
V: TRBV2
D: .
CDR3: CASSLLEVNTEAFF
DNA: TGTGCCAGCAGCTTATTGGAGGTTAACACTGAAGCTTTCTTT

size: many
J: TRBJ1-4
V: TRBV12-3/TRBV12-4
D: .
CDR3: CASLPRPVPSATNEKLFF
DNA: TGTGCCAGCTTACCTCGCCCGGTTCCCTCTGCAACTAATGAAAAACTGTTTTTT

size: .
J: TRBJ2-1
V: TRBV5-1
D: TRBD2
CDR3: CASSLAHAGGGYNEQFF
DNA: TGCGCCAGCAGCTTGGCCCACGCGGGAGGCGGTTACAATGAGCAGTTCTTC

size: many
J: TRBJ1-2
V: TRBV7-9
D: .
CDR3: CASSLLMDSYGYTF
DNA: TGTGCCAGCAGCTTGCTGATGGACAGCTATGGCTACACCTTC

size: many
J: TRBJ2-2
V: TRBV7-2
D: TRBD1
CDR3: CASSPTRVRGLAGELFF
DNA: TGTGCCAGCAGCCCGACCCGCGTCAGGGGGCTTGCCGGGGAGCTGTTTTTT

size: .
J: TRBJ2-2
V: TRBV27
D: .
CDR3: CASSVQGTTGELFF
DNA: TGTGCCAGCTCAGTTCAGGGTACCACCGGGGAGCTGTTTTTT

size: few
J: TRBJ2-3
V: TRBV9
D: TRBD2
CDR3: CASSVAAGGPTDTQYF
DNA: TGTGCCAGCAGCGTAGCAGCGGGGGGTCCCACAGATACGCAGTATTTT

size: many
J: TRBJ2-5
V: TRBV5-4
D: TRBD1
CDR3: CASSLDRGLSETPQETQYF
DNA: TGTGCCAGCAGCTTGGACAGGGGGCTCTCCGAAACCCCCCAAGAGACCCAGTACTTC

size: .
J: TRBJ1-1
V: TRBV29-1
D: .
CDR3: CSVVTRLSDTEAFF
DNA: TGCAGCGTCGTGACTCGGTTGTCGGACACTGAAGCTTTCTTT

size: many
J: TRBJ2-1
V: TRBV7-9
D: .
CDR3: CASSLDSPGNEQFF
DNA: TGTGCCAGCAGCTTAGATAGCCCAGGGAATGAGCAGTTCTTC

size: few
J: TRBJ1-4
V: TRBV5-6
D: TRBD1
CDR3: CASSLGDRVEKLFF
DNA: TGTGCCAGCAGCTTGGGGGACAGGGTCGAAAAACTGTTTTTT

size: many
J: TRBJ2-2
V: TRBV7-8
D: .
CDR3: CASSLWGVGFTGELFF
DNA: TGTGCCAGCAGCTTATGGGGAGTTGGGTTCACCGGGGAGCTGTTTTTT

size: .
J: TRBJ1-5
V: TRBV27
D: .
CDR3: CASSFQTDQPQHF
DNA: TGTGCCAGCAGTTTCCAGACAGATCAGCCCCAGCATTTT

size: many
J: TRBJ2-5
V: TRBV6-1
D: .
CDR3: CASSGGTPRAQYF
DNA: TGTGCCAGCAGCGGCGGGACGCCGAGGGCCCAGTACTTC

size: .
J: TRBJ1-1
V: TRBV5-8
D: .
CDR3: CASSLLGGAPEAFF
DNA: TGTGCCAGCAGCTTGCTTGGGGGGGCCCCTGAAGCTTTCTTT

size: many
J: TRBJ2-5
V: TRBV27
D: .
CDR3: CASRVPLAGKSPQYF
DNA: TGTGCCAGCAGGGTTCCGCTAGCCGGAAAGTCGCCCCAGTACTTC

size: .
J: TRBJ1-2
V: TRBV20-1
D: TRBD1
CDR3: CSARDPRTGGLFYGYTF
DNA: TGCAGTGCTAGAGATCCAAGGACAGGGGGTCTTTTTTATGGCTACACCTTC